This passage covers 5 T cell receptor beta chains from one sample sequenced in a study of a mutant IDH1 vaccine in newly diagnosed glioma (dated by TCRdb to the early 2020s). Receptor libraries were prepared by the immunoSEQ multiplex PCR assay. TCRdb stores this immuneACCESS table with in-frame sequences only. Part of the clones is absent; in the studies checked, under half of the shortfall reflects unresolved V genes, and no reason is known for the rest. The sample data list roughly 32,000 clones, and almost 80% of these were observed just once. The biggest ten clones account for approximately 9.4% of the sample. The time point label corresponds to: week 35, safety follow-up. A 20-mer mutant IDH1 peptide at 300 micrograms in Montanide made up each vaccine dose, which was injected subcutaneously together with topical imiquimod. Antigens for these TCRs are unknown. This sample comprised PBMCs, obtained from a glioma patient whose treatment included an IDH1 peptide vaccine. These receptors originate from a woman in her twenties or thirties with glioma. Some clones in this sample may be carry-over from other donors' samples.

The chain links TRBV11-2 to TRBJ2-1; D remains unclear. CDR3 length: 13 amino acids. Germline V lookup: CDR1 SGHAT, CDR2 FQNNGV. V was shortened by 0 bases and J by 10 bases, with 10 bases between the two germline ends. The CDR3 sequence: CASSLDWYGEQFF. DNA for the CDR3: TGTGCCAGCAGCTTAGATTGGTACGGAGAGCAGTTCTTC.

The chain carries TRBV12-5 and TRBJ2-7; the match to TRBD1 covers 9 bases. Trimming removed 0 bases from V and 0 bases from J; junction bases left unmatched: 9. CDR3 length equals 18 residues. Per the germline V gene, CDR1 is LGHNT and CDR2 is FRNRAP. This chain's CDR3 is CASGLVLQGTGSSYEQYF. In DNA, the CDR3 is TGTGCTAGTGGTTTGGTGCTCCAGGGGACAGGGTCCTCCTACGAGCAGTACTTC. Supplemented by reference TRBV12-5 and TRBJ2-7, the full variable domain reads DARVTQTPRHKVTEMGQEVTMRCQPILGHNTVFWYRQTMMQGLELLAYFRNRAPLDDSGMPKDRFSAEMPDATLATLKIQPSEPRDSAVYFCASGLVLQGTGSSYEQYFGPGTRLTVT.

The J gene is TRBJ2-2, the V gene TRBV7-6, with 12 bases fitting TRBD2. Germline trimming cut 5 bases from V and 1 base from J; bases unmatched to any gene: 8. Germline CDR1 and CDR2: SGHVS and FNYEAQ. CDR3 length: 18 residues. CDR3 in DNA: TGTGCCAGCAGCCGGTCTAGCGGGAGGGCCATGAACACCGGGGAGCTGTTTTTT. Amino acids: CASSRSSGRAMNTGELFF.

The genes are TRBV2 and TRBJ1-1; D is unresolved. This CDR3 is built from 11 residues. The V gene's germline CDR1 is SNHLY and CDR2 FYNNEI. Between the trimmed V and J ends, which lost 5 bases and 5 bases, there was a span of 6 bases. The CDR3 coding sequence is TGTGCCAGCAGTAGCAGGACTGAAGCTTTCTTT. This encodes CASSSRTEAFF.

This clone was detected a few times. The chain couples TRBV11-3 to TRBJ1-1; D is undetermined. Germline lookup yields CDR1 SGHNT and CDR2 YENEEA. The CDR3 consists of 12 residues. V lost 8 bases and J 0 bases, leaving 7 bases between the germline ends. The CDR3 is CASGRVNTEAFF. The CDR3 coding sequence is TGTGCCAGCGGTCGTGTGAACACTGAAGCTTTCTTT.